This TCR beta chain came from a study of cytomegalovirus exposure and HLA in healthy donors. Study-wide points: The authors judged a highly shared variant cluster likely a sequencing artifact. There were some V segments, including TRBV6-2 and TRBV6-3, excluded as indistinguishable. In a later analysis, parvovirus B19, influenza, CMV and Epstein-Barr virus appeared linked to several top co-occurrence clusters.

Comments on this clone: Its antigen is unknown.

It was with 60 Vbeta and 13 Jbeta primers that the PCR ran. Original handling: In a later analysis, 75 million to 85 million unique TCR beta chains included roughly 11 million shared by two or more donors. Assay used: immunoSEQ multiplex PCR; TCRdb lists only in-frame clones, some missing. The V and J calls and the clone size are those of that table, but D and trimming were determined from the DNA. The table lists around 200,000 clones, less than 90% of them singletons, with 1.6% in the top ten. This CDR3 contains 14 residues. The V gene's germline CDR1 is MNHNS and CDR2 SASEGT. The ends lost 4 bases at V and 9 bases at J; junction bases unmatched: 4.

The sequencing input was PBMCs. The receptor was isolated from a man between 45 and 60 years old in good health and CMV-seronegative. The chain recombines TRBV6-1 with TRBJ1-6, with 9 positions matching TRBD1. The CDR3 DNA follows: TGTGCCAGCAGTGGGGACAGGGTTTTTTCACCCCTCCACTTT. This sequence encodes CASSGDRVFSPLHF.